This T cell receptor beta chain was captured in a study of human T cells and chemical hapten exposure. TCRdb reanalysed the RACE reads using MiXCR and keeps one entry per CDR3 protein. The sample consists of some 84,000 distinct CDR3 sequences, 8.5% of them appearing once. Trimming cost V 4 bases and J 2 bases, with 17 bases left between them. Germline-derived CDR1 and CDR2 are SEHNR and FQNEAQ (reference sequence). This CDR3 is built from 16 residues. This clonotype was seen ten or more times. This sample's time point: pre-sensitization, week 0. Treatment meaning: therapeutic diphenylcyclopropenone sensitization with weekly scalp DPC.

This TCR was recovered from a man between 40 and 49 years old with alopecia areata. Some clones in this sample may be carry-over from other donors' samples. The sequencing here drew on whole blood, taken in connection with sensitization to the hapten diphenylcyclopropenone (DPC). This sequence joins TRBV7-9 and TRBJ1-2; the D gene is possibly TRBD1 (5 bases). The CDR3 nucleotides are TGTGCCAGCAGCTCCGGGGAGACAGCCTCCAACTATGGCTACACCTTC. The encoded protein is CASSSGETASNYGYTF.